This entry lists 23 T cell receptor beta chains sequenced from one sample in a study of shared clonotypes between healthy human individuals. Profiling relied on immunoSEQ multiplex PCR, and the TCRdb table lists in-frame clones only, not all of them. The profile shows more than 1.2 million clones, just under 99% of them singletons. The specimen was naive CD4+ T cells sorted from blood. Subset noted: CD45RA+ positively selected. These receptors were obtained from a young man in good health.

CDR3 nucleotides: TGCAGCGCACGGACTAGCCCGACCGACGGGGAGCTGTTTTTT. This codes for CSARTSPTDGELFF. The gene calls are TRBV29-1 and TRBJ2-2, with TRBD2 matching 8 bases. With V trimmed by 7 bases and J by 7 bases, 11 bases remained unmatched. Germline CDR1 SQVTM, CDR2 ANQGSEA. This CDR3 spans 14 amino acids.

The chain is built from TRBV19 and TRBJ2-1, with 8 nucleotides matching TRBD2. Germline-derived CDR1 and CDR2 are LNHDA and SQIVND (reference sequence). This CDR3 is 12 amino acids long. The trim removed 5 bases at V and 6 bases at J, leaving 0 bases unmatched. DNA of the CDR3: TGTGCCAGTAGTCTAGCGGGCAATGAGCAGTTCTTC. Its translation is CASSLAGNEQFF.

The chain links TRBV29-1 to TRBJ2-5; D is unresolved. The CDR3 is 13 residues long. From germline, CDR1 is SQVTM and CDR2 ANQGSEA. The germline V and J ends were trimmed by 1 base and 5 bases, with 11 bases remaining between them. The CDR3 is CSVEVLKRETQYF. The CDR3 DNA reads as TGCAGCGTTGAAGTGCTCAAGAGGGAGACCCAGTACTTC.

In nucleotides, the CDR3 is TGTGCCAGCAGCTTCAGGGGGTCTCAGCCCCAGCATTTT. It is translated as CASSFRGSQPQHF. This chain connects TRBV7-9 to TRBJ1-5; 7 bases agree with TRBD1. CDR3 length equals 13 residues. Germline CDR1 SEHNR, CDR2 FQNEAQ (reference sequence). V gave up 3 bases and J gave up 6 bases; unmatched junction bases: 2.

The chain employs TRBV29-1 and TRBJ1-5, with D unresolved. Trimming cost V 4 bases and J 7 bases, with 11 bases left between them. Germline CDR1 reads SQVTM; CDR2 reads ANQGSEA. CDR3 length equals 12 residues. The CDR3 loop is CSVGEAEQPQHF. In nucleotides, the CDR3 is TGCAGCGTTGGGGAGGCGGAACAGCCCCAGCATTTT.

A single count supports this clone. This chain connects TRBV6-1 to TRBJ1-2; D is uncertain. The CDR3 is made up of 12 amino acids. The ends were cut back, 8 bases at V and 7 bases at J, with 14 bases in the middle. Germline values: CDR1 MNHNS, CDR2 SASEGT. Written as DNA, the CDR3 is TGTGCCAGCGGCCGTGATCCGATTGGCTACACCTTC. It is translated as CASGRDPIGYTF.

The chain joins TRBV7-2 to TRBJ2-7; 10 bases match TRBD2. Germline assignment: CDR1 SGHTA and CDR2 FQGNSA. The CDR3 has 16 residues. Germline trimming cut 1 base from V and 0 bases from J; bases unmatched to any gene: 3. In nucleotides, the CDR3 is TGTGCCAGCAGCTTAGAAGCGGGAGGGCCCTCCTACGAGCAGTACTTC. This encodes CASSLEAGGPSYEQYF.

The rearrangement uses TRBV9 and TRBJ2-3; no firm D call. The CDR3 loop spans 12 amino acids. The ends were cut back, 7 bases at V and 1 base at J, with 7 bases in the middle. Germline values: CDR1 SGDLS, CDR2 YYNGEE. The CDR3 sequence: CASGNRTDTQYF. DNA of the CDR3: TGTGCCAGCGGGAATCGCACAGATACGCAGTATTTT.

The rearrangement joins TRBV6-5 to TRBJ2-2; TRBD2 aligns across 9 bases. Germline lookup yields CDR1 MNHEY and CDR2 SVGAGI. J was trimmed by 1 base and V by 6 bases; bases with no gene match: 3. The CDR3 spans 15 residues. The CDR3 DNA follows: TGTGCCAGCAGGACTAGCGGAAAGAACACCGGGGAGCTGTTTTTT. This translates into CASRTSGKNTGELFF.

The genes are TRBV4-1 and TRBJ2-1; the D gene is possibly TRBD1 (5 bases). The germline gives CDR1 MGHRA, CDR2 YSYEKL. Trimming left V 1 base short and J 4 bases short, with 11 bases between. The CDR3 has 15 amino acids. This chain's CDR3 is CASSQAVTDYNEQFF. The CDR3 nucleotides read TGCGCCAGCAGCCAAGCGGTGACAGATTACAATGAGCAGTTCTTC.

The J gene is TRBJ2-5, the V gene TRBV28, with a possible D match to TRBD1 (5 bases). The CDR3 spans 14 residues. The V gene's germline CDR1 is MDHEN and CDR2 SYDVKM. Trimming removed 1 base from V and 5 bases from J, with 11 bases in between. CDR3 loop: CASSLLGVLETQYF. The CDR3 DNA is TGTGCCAGCAGTTTATTAGGGGTTTTGGAGACCCAGTACTTC.

The chain recombines TRBV25-1 with TRBJ2-7; no clear D. V lost 3 bases to trimming and J lost 7 bases, with 13 bases between them. Germline assignment: CDR1 MGHDK and CDR2 SYGVNS. The length of the CDR3 is 13 residues. The CDR3 protein is CASSDRLTLEQYF. DNA for the CDR3: TGTGCCAGCAGTGACCGTTTGACGCTAGAGCAGTACTTC.

The V and J genes are TRBV19 and TRBJ2-4, with 7 bases matching TRBD1. Germline CDR1 is LNHDA and CDR2 is SQIVND (reference sequence). Germline trimming cut 10 bases from V and 12 bases from J; bases unmatched to any gene: 18. The CDR3 sequence is 14 residues long. The CDR3 loop reads CATSTGIVGDNQYF. The DNA for the CDR3 is TGTGCCACATCGACAGGGATCGTAGGGGATAATCAGTACTTC.

The rearrangement links TRBV5-5 to TRBJ1-1; TRBD1 matches 9 bases. Germline V gene sequence: CDR1 SGHKS, CDR2 YYEKEE (reference sequence). The CDR3 sequence is 18 residues long. With 5 bases clipped from V and 4 bases from J, the junction kept 18 bases outside the gene matches. The CDR3 loop reads CASSRNPRQGGSGTEAFF. CDR3 coding DNA: TGTGCCAGCAGTCGGAACCCCAGACAGGGGGGTAGCGGCACTGAAGCTTTCTTT. Together with reference TRBV5-5 and TRBJ1-1, the CDR3 gives the full variable domain: DAGVTQSPTHLIKTRGQQVTLRCSPISGHKSVSWYQQVLGQGPQFIFQYYEKEERGRGNFPDRFSARQFPNYSSELNVNALLLGDSALYLCASSRNPRQGGSGTEAFFGQGTRLTVV.

This sequence joins TRBV28 and TRBJ1-5, with 8 bases lining up with TRBD1. The V gene end was trimmed by 3 bases and the J gene end by 5 bases; junction bases not matched to a gene: 6. Germline loops: CDR1 MDHEN, CDR2 SYDVKM. There are 15 residues in the CDR3. The CDR3 sequence is CASSLGDRGDQPQHF. The CDR3 DNA reads TGTGCCAGCAGTTTGGGAGACAGGGGTGATCAGCCCCAGCATTTT.

The chain carries TRBV18 and TRBJ2-5; no definite D call. This CDR3 region has 14 residues. Germline assignment: CDR1 KGHSH and CDR2 LQKENI. V was trimmed by 0 bases and J by 5 bases, leaving 10 bases between them. The CDR3 here is CASSPPPGGETQYF. The DNA of the CDR3 is TGTGCCAGCTCACCACCGCCCGGTGGTGAGACCCAGTACTTC.

The V gene is TRBV5-4, the J gene TRBJ1-1, with D unresolved. V shed 2 bases and J shed 1 base, with 6 bases lying between them. Germline V gene sequence: CDR1 SGHNT, CDR2 YYREEE (reference sequence). This CDR3 spans 13 amino acids. The CDR3 reads CASSLSANTEAFF. CDR3 nucleotides: TGTGCCAGCAGCTTATCAGCGAACACTGAAGCTTTCTTT.

This sequence joins TRBV4-3 and TRBJ2-2; D remains unclear. Germline CDR1 and CDR2: LGHNA and YSLEER. The CDR3 length is 13 residues. Trimming pared 4 bases from V and 6 bases from J, leaving 9 bases between. For the CDR3, the DNA is TGCGCCAGCAGCCTCTCGAGCCCCGGGGAGCTGTTTTTT. This translates into CASSLSSPGELFF.

This clone was seen once. This rearrangement joins TRBV6-5 to TRBJ2-7; 10 bases map to TRBD2. Germline trimming cut 3 bases from V and 4 bases from J; bases unmatched to any gene: 6. CDR3 length equals 15 residues. CDR1 is MNHEY and CDR2 is SVGAGI in the germline V gene. The CDR3 sequence is CASSYTGTSVYEQYF. In DNA, the CDR3 is TGTGCCAGCAGTTATACCGGGACTAGCGTTTACGAGCAGTACTTC.

This rearrangement joins TRBV19 to TRBJ2-5; D remains unclear. V was shortened by 4 bases and J by 5 bases, with 14 bases between the two germline ends. Germline V gene sequence: CDR1 LNHDA, CDR2 SQIVND (reference sequence). This CDR3 region has 14 residues. CDR3 loop: CASSTLTLGETQYF. The CDR3 bases are TGTGCCAGTAGTACTCTGACGCTGGGGGAGACCCAGTACTTC.

The V gene is TRBV5-4, the J gene TRBJ2-2; 8 nucleotides match TRBD1. V lost 0 bases, J lost 3 bases, and 7 bases stayed unmatched. The CDR3 loop spans 17 amino acids. The germline V gene has CDR1 SGHNT and CDR2 YYREEE (reference sequence). For the CDR3, the DNA is TGTGCCAGCAGCTTGGGTGCTGGACAGGGTTACACCGGGGAGCTGTTTTTT. Its translation is CASSLGAGQGYTGELFF. Full variable domain (outside the CDR3, taken from reference TRBV5-4 and TRBJ2-2): ETGVTQSPTHLIKTRGQQVTLRCSSQSGHNTVSWYQQALGQGPQFIFQYYREEENGRGNFPPRFSGLQFPNYSSELNVNALELDDSALYLCASSLGAGQGYTGELFFGEGSRLTVL.

This sequence joins TRBV9 and TRBJ2-7; D is unresolved. Germline CDR1 is SGDLS and CDR2 is YYNGEE. The V gene lost 0 bases and the J gene lost 5 bases, with 9 bases spanning the gap. The CDR3 length is 13 residues. The CDR3 nucleotides read TGTGCCAGCAGCGTAGAAGGGTTCAACGAGCAGTACTTC. Translated: CASSVEGFNEQYF.

V is TRBV7-9 and J is TRBJ2-2, with D perhaps being TRBD1 or TRBD2 (5 bases each). CDR1 is SEHNR and CDR2 is FQNEAQ in the germline V gene (reference sequence). The CDR3 has 14 amino acids. Between the trimmed V and J ends, which lost 3 bases and 5 bases, there was a span of 10 bases. In DNA, the CDR3 is TGTGCCAGCAGCTTGGGGGAGTGGACCGGGGAGCTGTTTTTT. Translated: CASSLGEWTGELFF.